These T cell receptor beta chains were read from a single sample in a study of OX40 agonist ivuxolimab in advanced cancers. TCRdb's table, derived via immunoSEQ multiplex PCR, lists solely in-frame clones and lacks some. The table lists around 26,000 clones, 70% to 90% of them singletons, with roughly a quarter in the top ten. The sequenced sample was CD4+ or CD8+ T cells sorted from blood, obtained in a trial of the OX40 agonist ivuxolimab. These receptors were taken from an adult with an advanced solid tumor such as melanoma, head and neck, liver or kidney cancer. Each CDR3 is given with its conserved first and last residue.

CDR3aa: CASSAGREQFF
v_gene: TRBV27
j_gene: TRBJ2-1

CDR3aa: CASTFDENGSYNSPLHF
v_gene: TRBV7-9
j_gene: TRBJ1-6

CDR3aa: CASSQEGQGAREQYF
v_gene: TRBV14
j_gene: TRBJ2-7

CDR3aa: CASTLALSYEQYF
v_gene: TRBV6-5
j_gene: TRBJ2-7

CDR3aa: CASSPGGLNIQYF
v_gene: TRBV5-6
j_gene: TRBJ2-4

CDR3aa: CASTFSGGRNIQYF
v_gene: TRBV19
j_gene: TRBJ2-4

CDR3aa: CASSLDRVQPQHF
v_gene: TRBV27
j_gene: TRBJ1-5

CDR3aa: CASSQDRLFF
v_gene: TRBV4-1
j_gene: TRBJ2-1

CDR3aa: CASSFFPGGDTGELFF
v_gene: TRBV7-6
j_gene: TRBJ2-2

CDR3aa: CASSQSSGSYEQYF
v_gene: TRBV4-3
j_gene: TRBJ2-7

CDR3aa: CAWGTSSYEQYF
v_gene: TRBV30
j_gene: TRBJ2-7

CDR3aa: CASSLDTFSYNEQFF
v_gene: TRBV5-1
j_gene: TRBJ2-1

CDR3aa: CASSGETSGNLGHEQYF
v_gene: TRBV25-1
j_gene: TRBJ2-7

CDR3aa: CASSPRESNQPQHF
v_gene: TRBV19
j_gene: TRBJ1-5

CDR3aa: CASSIALGGRDTGELFF
v_gene: TRBV19
j_gene: TRBJ2-2

CDR3aa: CATSALRQGAQHF
v_gene: TRBV15
j_gene: TRBJ1-5

CDR3aa: CASNRGYSNQPQHF
v_gene: TRBV27
j_gene: TRBJ1-5

CDR3aa: CASSLATGDQPQHF
v_gene: TRBV7-2
j_gene: TRBJ1-5

CDR3aa: CASSPGTSGAIYEQYF
v_gene: TRBV4-3
j_gene: TRBJ2-7

CDR3aa: CASSSTGDEQYF
v_gene: TRBV11-2
j_gene: TRBJ2-7

CDR3aa: CASSWDVSSYNSPLHF
v_gene: TRBV7-2
j_gene: TRBJ1-6

CDR3aa: CASSQDRGRTQPQHF
v_gene: TRBV4-2
j_gene: TRBJ1-5

CDR3aa: CASSSWVGEELETQYF
v_gene: TRBV6-6
j_gene: TRBJ2-5

CDR3aa: CSVDLAGDPYNEQFF
v_gene: TRBV29-1
j_gene: TRBJ2-1

CDR3aa: CASSLAGLGTYGYTF
v_gene: TRBV27
j_gene: TRBJ1-2

CDR3aa: CASSVVTNSGYTF
v_gene: TRBV9
j_gene: TRBJ1-2

CDR3aa: CASSLAVGGSSYNEQFF
v_gene: TRBV5-1
j_gene: TRBJ2-1

CDR3aa: CASCSFADTQYF
v_gene: TRBV6-6
j_gene: TRBJ2-3

CDR3aa: CASSAGTGKTEAFF
v_gene: TRBV6-1
j_gene: TRBJ1-1

CDR3aa: CASSAGGNTEAFF
v_gene: TRBV9
j_gene: TRBJ1-1

CDR3aa: CASSLLGSQPQHF
v_gene: TRBV28
j_gene: TRBJ1-5

CDR3aa: CASSYTGGPIPGQAFF
v_gene: TRBV27
j_gene: TRBJ1-1

CDR3aa: CASSQATGYNEQFF
v_gene: TRBV14
j_gene: TRBJ2-1

CDR3aa: CASLDGSYATNEKLFF
v_gene: TRBV7-9
j_gene: TRBJ1-4

CDR3aa: CASSAGTGEGVEQFF
v_gene: TRBV18
j_gene: TRBJ2-1

CDR3aa: CASSNRGTSLGEQYF
v_gene: TRBV7-6
j_gene: TRBJ2-7

CDR3aa: CASMDPRGDSGGWKTQYF
v_gene: TRBV2
j_gene: TRBJ2-5

CDR3aa: CASSLTLQHEQFF
v_gene: TRBV7-9
j_gene: TRBJ2-1

CDR3aa: CSARDNEQFF
v_gene: TRBV20-1
j_gene: TRBJ2-1

CDR3aa: CASSQDRGQETQYF
v_gene: TRBV4-1
j_gene: TRBJ2-5

CDR3aa: CSVEGRGNPYEQYF
v_gene: TRBV29-1
j_gene: TRBJ2-7

CDR3aa: CASSLGSQPQHF
v_gene: TRBV7-2
j_gene: TRBJ1-5

CDR3aa: CASRTGATTEAFF
v_gene: TRBV6-5
j_gene: TRBJ1-1

CDR3aa: CASRVQGYTEAFF
v_gene: TRBV10-2
j_gene: TRBJ1-1

CDR3aa: CASSVAGFKGDTQYF
v_gene: TRBV9
j_gene: TRBJ2-7

CDR3aa: CASLTASNQPQHF
v_gene: TRBV28
j_gene: TRBJ1-5

CDR3aa: CASSELAYSYNEQFF
v_gene: TRBV6-1
j_gene: TRBJ2-1

CDR3aa: CASSLDRTARNEQFF
v_gene: TRBV5-5
j_gene: TRBJ2-1

CDR3aa: CASSLGRNEQFF
v_gene: TRBV11-2
j_gene: TRBJ2-1

CDR3aa: CASSLGIGGEGLNTEAFF
v_gene: TRBV28
j_gene: TRBJ1-1

CDR3aa: CASSFNTDTQYF
v_gene: TRBV13
j_gene: TRBJ2-3

CDR3aa: CASSASGASGGMETQYF
v_gene: TRBV9
j_gene: TRBJ2-5

CDR3aa: CASSLTTGYNEQFF
v_gene: TRBV6-6
j_gene: TRBJ2-1

CDR3aa: CASSLAGKGTRETVF
v_gene: TRBV5-6
j_gene: TRBJ1-4

CDR3aa: CASSFSGTGWDF
v_gene: TRBV7-2
j_gene: TRBJ2-7

CDR3aa: CASSNPSGRFYGYTF
v_gene: TRBV21-1
j_gene: TRBJ1-2

CDR3aa: CASSPGDGYTF
v_gene: TRBV10-2
j_gene: TRBJ1-2

CDR3aa: CAISVSGEQFF
v_gene: TRBV10-3
j_gene: TRBJ2-1

CDR3aa: CASSEVTGPKETQYF
v_gene: TRBV25-1
j_gene: TRBJ2-5